One and the same sample provided the 32 T cell receptor beta chains below, sequenced in a study of blood T cell repertoires in COVID-19. Repertoires were generated with immunoSEQ multiplex PCR, while TCRdb's copy carries only in-frame clones and drops some. The repertoire consists of roughly 150,000 clones, with over 75% occurring once and the leading ten covering about 6.9%. Sequenced: peripheral blood. These receptors all stem from a man older than 75 with COVID-19, enrolled during active disease.

The J gene is TRBJ2-5, the V gene TRBV4-1; TRBD2 matches 15 bases. The CDR3 sequence is 15 residues long. CDR1 is MGHRA, CDR2 YSYEKL, per germline. V was clipped by 4 bases and J by 5 bases; unmatched bases: 2. DNA for the CDR3: TGCGCCAGCAGCCCCGGGACTAGCGGGGGGGAGACCCAGTACTTC. Translation: CASSPGTSGGETQYF.

CDR3 sequence reads: CASSRSSGGDGEQFF. CDR3 nucleotide sequence: TGTGCCAGCAGCCGCTCTAGCGGGGGGGACGGTGAGCAGTTCTTC. This sequence joins TRBV7-9 and TRBJ2-1, with TRBD2 identical over 12 bases. Trimming at V came to 5 bases and at J to 9 bases, leaving 8 bases not matched to a gene. The CDR3 has 15 residues. Per the germline V gene, CDR1 is SEHNR and CDR2 is FQNEAQ (reference sequence).

The chain combines TRBV19 with TRBJ1-2; 7 bases are shared with TRBD1. V lost 5 bases, J lost 2 bases, and 2 bases stayed unmatched. Germline CDR1 and CDR2: LNHDA and SQIVND (reference sequence). The CDR3 is made up of 13 amino acids. The CDR3: CASSSTGNYGYTF. The CDR3 coding sequence is TGTGCCAGTAGTTCGACAGGGAACTATGGCTACACCTTC. Full variable domain (missing parts from reference TRBV19 and TRBJ1-2): DGGITQSPKYLFRKEGQNVTLSCEQNLNHDAMYWYRQDPGQGLRLIYYSQIVNDFQKGDIAEGYSVSREKKESFPLTVTSAQKNPTAFYLCASSSTGNYGYTFGSGTRLTVV.

As regards this clone: Its ends do not fully match the called genes, so a read error is possible. The gene calls are TRBV6-2 or TRBV6-3 and TRBJ2-7; 7 nucleotides match TRBD1. The CDR3 runs 19 residues. Germline V gene sequence: CDR1 MNHEY, CDR2 SVGEGT. The CDR3 protein is CASSSTHGQVQDPGYDQYF. The CDR3 coding sequence is TGTGCCAGCAGTTCCACCCATGGACAGGTCCAAGATCCAGGCTACGATCAGTACTTC.

The V and J genes are TRBV15 and TRBJ1-5; tentative D call: TRBD1 (5 bases). V gave up 5 bases and J gave up 3 bases, with 14 bases separating them. The germline V gene encodes CDR1 LNHNV and CDR2 YYDKDF (reference sequence). The CDR3 has 15 amino acids. The CDR3 DNA sequence: TGTGCCACCAGCGGAGGACAAATGCTCAATCAGCCCCAGCATTTT. Its protein is CATSGGQMLNQPQHF.

The chain combines TRBV20-1 with TRBJ1-1; D ambiguous. CDR1 is DFQATT and CDR2 is SNEGSKA in the germline V gene (reference sequence). The CDR3 is 13 residues long. The V gene lost 3 bases and the J gene lost 5 bases, with 13 bases spanning the gap. CDR3 coding DNA: TGCAGTGCTAGTATCTCCAAACAGACTGAAGCTTTCTTT. This encodes CSASISKQTEAFF.

The chain joins TRBV24-1 to TRBJ2-3, with D possibly being TRBD1 (5 bases). The CDR3 loop spans 13 amino acids. Per the germline V gene, CDR1 is KGHDR and CDR2 is SFDVKD. V dropped 2 bases and J dropped 7 bases, with 9 bases sitting between them. The CDR3 region is CATSDSPGYTQYF. CDR3 bases: TGTGCCACCAGTGATTCGCCAGGGTATACGCAGTATTTT.

This clone rates as medium-sized (0.01 to 0.1%). This sample also contains other DNA sequences that code for the same CDR3. This chain uses TRBV6-2 or TRBV6-3 with TRBJ2-7; D is ambiguous. This CDR3 region has 12 residues. The ends were cut back, 0 bases at V and 7 bases at J, with 7 bases in the middle. CDR1 is MNHEY and CDR2 is SVGEGT in the germline V gene. The CDR3 nucleotides are TGTGCCAGCAGTTACTCTTCCGGGGAGCAGTACTTC. As protein: CASSYSSGEQYF.

The chain links TRBV5-4 to TRBJ1-2; possible D gene TRBD1, 6 bases. The CDR3 spans 13 residues. V was cut by 2 bases and J by 6 bases, with 11 bases left in between. Germline V gene data show CDR1 as SGHNT and CDR2 as YYREEE (reference sequence). The CDR3 region is CASSFGRGNGYTF. The DNA for the CDR3 is TGTGCCAGCAGCTTCGGAAGGGGGAATGGCTACACCTTC.

The J gene is TRBJ2-7, the V gene TRBV12-3 or TRBV12-4; D possibly corresponds to TRBD2 (5 bases). V was cut by 6 bases and J by 7 bases, with 16 bases left in between. The CDR3 contains 13 residues. The CDR3 loop is CASSPRGSGEQYF. Here the CDR3 DNA reads TGTGCCAGCAGCCCCCGAGGGTCTGGAGAGCAGTACTTC.

The chain uses TRBV28 and TRBJ1-2; D remains ambiguous. The CDR3 is 14 residues long. Germline V gives CDR1 MDHEN, CDR2 SYDVKM. V was shortened by 2 bases and J by 4 bases, with 11 bases between the two germline ends. The CDR3 is CASSLGGQVYGYTF. As DNA, the CDR3 is TGTGCCAGCAGTTTAGGTGGTCAGGTCTATGGCTACACCTTC.

This clone was counted once. V and J are TRBV6-5 and TRBJ1-1, with D unclear. The CDR3 is 15 amino acids. Germline V gene lookup returns CDR1 MNHEY and CDR2 SVGAGI. V was pared by 0 bases and J by 5 bases, with 13 bases between. The DNA for the CDR3 is TGTGCCAGCAGTTACTCGATACGGTTGAGAACTGAAGCTTTCTTT. This gives the protein CASSYSIRLRTEAFF.

This chain joins TRBV5-1 and TRBJ2-7; 8 nucleotides agree with TRBD2. CDR3 length: 15 residues. V was clipped by 4 bases and J by 0 bases; unmatched bases: 6. Germline loops: CDR1 SGHRS, CDR2 YFSETQ. The CDR3 coding sequence is TGCGCCAGCAGCGGGGGTAGCGGGAACTCCTACGAGCAGTACTTC. This gives the protein CASSGGSGNSYEQYF.

The V gene is TRBV10-3, the J gene TRBJ1-2, with D hard to call. V dropped 2 bases and J dropped 5 bases, with 12 bases sitting between them. The CDR3 has 14 residues. The germline CDR1 and CDR2 sequences are ENHRY and SYGVKD. CDR3 sequence: CAISEVKQIYGYTF. CDR3 nucleotide sequence: TGTGCCATCAGTGAGGTAAAACAGATATATGGCTACACCTTC.

CDR3 nucleotide sequence: TGCGCCAGCAGCTTGGGAGGGGGCGTCGAGGAAAAACTGTTTTTT. Residues: CASSLGGGVEEKLFF. The chain is built from TRBV5-1 and TRBJ1-4; 7 bases are shared with TRBD1. Germline lookup yields CDR1 SGHRS and CDR2 YFSETQ. V shed 0 bases and J 8 bases; nucleotides not matched to a gene: 7. The CDR3 length is 15 residues.

V and J are TRBV20-1 and TRBJ2-5; TRBD2 might be the D (5 bases). Per the germline V gene, CDR1 is DFQATT and CDR2 is SNEGSKA (reference sequence). V lost 5 bases and J 13 bases, leaving 17 bases between the germline ends. The CDR3 covers 11 residues. CDR3 DNA: TGCAGTGCTCAGAGTTCCAGGCGGGTGTACTTC. This sequence encodes CSAQSSRRVYF.

This chain joins TRBV2 and TRBJ1-2; D may be TRBD1 (6 bases). V was pared by 6 bases and J by 4 bases, with 9 bases between. The CDR3 spans 12 residues. Germline V gene lookup returns CDR1 SNHLY and CDR2 FYNNEI. The DNA for the CDR3 is TGTGCCAGCAGGAGGGACACCTATGGCTACACCTTC. It is translated as CASRRDTYGYTF.

V is TRBV13 and J is TRBJ1-1, with a possible D match to TRBD1 (5 bases). From germline, CDR1 is PRHDT and CDR2 FYEKMQ (reference sequence). The CDR3 loop spans 16 amino acids. Trimming stripped 4 bases from V and 3 bases from J, with 18 bases between. Written as DNA, the CDR3 is TGTGCCAGCAGCTCCTCGGCACAGGTTCCTTACACTGAAGCTTTCTTT. It yields the protein CASSSSAQVPYTEAFF.

This clone was counted a single time. The chain is built from TRBV11-3 and TRBJ2-7; D possibly corresponds to TRBD1 (6 bases). The CDR3 consists of 14 residues. The V end lost 5 bases, the J end lost 0 bases, and 11 bases lay between the germline ends. Germline V gene sequence: CDR1 SGHNT, CDR2 YENEEA. As DNA, the CDR3 is TGTGCCAGCAGCATTGGACAGTCCTCCTACGAGCAGTACTTC. It encodes CASSIGQSSYEQYF.

The chain combines TRBV5-5 with TRBJ2-6; D remains ambiguous. Trimming shortened V by 1 base and J by 0 bases, and 5 bases separated the two germline ends. The CDR3 totals 15 residues. Germline CDR1 and CDR2: SGHKS and YYEKEE (reference sequence). CDR3 region: CASSLPSSGANVLTF. CDR3 nucleotide sequence: TGTGCCAGCAGCTTGCCCAGCTCTGGGGCCAACGTCCTGACTTTC.

The chain uses TRBV18 and TRBJ2-2; D is unresolved. Germline V gene lookup returns CDR1 KGHSH and CDR2 LQKENI. The V gene lost 6 bases and the J gene lost 3 bases, with 11 bases spanning the gap. This CDR3 spans 14 amino acids. The CDR3 protein is CASSSILDTGELFF. DNA for the CDR3: TGTGCCAGCTCGTCCATCCTAGACACCGGGGAGCTGTTTTTT.

This chain joins TRBV3-1 (or the pseudogene TRBV3-2) and TRBJ2-2; D unresolved. The CDR3 is made up of 12 amino acids. Deletions cut 4 bases from V and 7 bases from J, with 7 bases between. Looked up from germline, CDR1 is LGHDT and CDR2 is YNNKEL (reference sequence). CDR3 in DNA: TGTGCCAGCAGCCTCCCCGGCGGGGAGCTGTTTTTT. This encodes CASSLPGGELFF.

The J gene is TRBJ2-1, the V gene TRBV5-1; 11 positions agree with TRBD1. The CDR3 is 16 residues long. The V gene end was trimmed by 2 bases and the J gene end by 8 bases; junction bases not matched to a gene: 9. Germline loops: CDR1 SGHRS, CDR2 YFSETQ. The CDR3 loop reads CASSFGGQGAGYEQFF. Here the CDR3 DNA reads TGCGCCAGCAGCTTTGGCGGACAGGGGGCCGGCTATGAGCAGTTCTTC.

The gene calls are TRBV6-2 or TRBV6-3 and TRBJ2-5; TRBD2 is a possible D gene (5 bases). CDR3 length: 13 amino acids. Germline V gene data show CDR1 as MNHEY and CDR2 as SVGEGT. The germline V and J ends were trimmed by 4 bases and 0 bases, with 6 bases remaining between them. CDR3: CASSSGNQETQYF. CDR3 DNA sequence: TGTGCCAGCAGTTCCGGGAACCAAGAGACCCAGTACTTC.

The chain links TRBV6-6 to TRBJ2-1; D call uncertain. CDR3 length: 12 residues. The germline V gene encodes CDR1 MNHNY and CDR2 SVGAGI (reference sequence). V gave up 7 bases and J gave up 6 bases, with 10 bases separating them. As DNA, the CDR3 is TGTGCCAGCAAGTTGAACGGCAATGAGCAGTTCTTC. Translation gives CASKLNGNEQFF.

The chain has TRBV6-5 and TRBJ2-3; 11 bases agree with TRBD2. The CDR3 covers 14 residues. Germline CDR1 is MNHEY and CDR2 is SVGAGI. The ends lost 8 bases at V and 2 bases at J; junction bases unmatched: 3. The CDR3 loop reads CASSTSGDTDTQYF. CDR3 nucleotides: TGTGCCAGCTCGACTAGCGGGGACACAGATACGCAGTATTTT.

The gene calls are TRBV27 and TRBJ2-2, with 9 bases lining up with TRBD1. The CDR3 length is 14 residues. J gave up 7 bases and V 6 bases, and 6 bases lay outside the gene matches. Germline CDR1 and CDR2: MNHEY and SMNVEV (reference sequence). This chain's CDR3 is CASRPGTGYGELFF. Written as DNA, the CDR3 is TGTGCCAGCAGGCCCGGGACAGGGTACGGGGAGCTGTTTTTT.

The rearrangement links TRBV13 to TRBJ2-5, with D tentatively TRBD1 (6 bases). Trimming left V 2 bases short and J 5 bases short, with 12 bases between. Germline CDR1 reads PRHDT; CDR2 reads FYEKMQ (reference sequence). CDR3 length equals 14 residues. CDR3 DNA sequence: TGTGCCAGCAGCTTAACTGGGGGCTTCGAGACCCAGTACTTC. Protein product: CASSLTGGFETQYF.

V and J are TRBV7-7 and TRBJ2-2, with 8 bases fitting TRBD1. V dropped 8 bases and J dropped 3; count of bases not matched to a gene: 11. The V gene's germline CDR1 is SSHAT and CDR2 FNYEAQ (reference sequence). CDR3 length: 16 amino acids. CDR3 loop: CASSFTTGADTGELFF. For the CDR3, the DNA is TGTGCCAGCTCCTTTACGACAGGGGCCGACACCGGGGAGCTGTTTTTT.

Concerning this clone: Other DNA sequences in the sample encode the same CDR3. The chain joins TRBV5-1 to TRBJ1-1, with 7 bases matching TRBD1. The V segment lost 0 bases and the J segment 1 base; nucleotides outside the gene matches: 3. Germline V gene lookup returns CDR1 SGHRS and CDR2 YFSETQ. The CDR3 extends over 15 amino acids. This chain's CDR3 is CASSLAGTANTEAFF. The CDR3 DNA is TGCGCCAGCAGCTTGGCCGGGACAGCGAACACTGAAGCTTTCTTT. The full variable domain, rest sourced from reference TRBV5-1 and TRBJ1-1, is KAGVTQTPRYLIKTRGQQVTLSCSPISGHRSVSWYQQTPGQGLQFLFEYFSETQRNKGNFPGRFSGRQFSNSRSEMNVSTLELGDSALYLCASSLAGTANTEAFFGQGTRLTVV.

The V gene is TRBV18, the J gene TRBJ1-2; 7 bases line up with TRBD1. The V gene end was trimmed by 3 bases and the J gene end by 0 bases; junction bases not matched to a gene: 4. Germline V lookup: CDR1 KGHSH, CDR2 LQKENI. The CDR3 has 15 residues. This chain's CDR3 is CASSPAGQTNYGYTF. In DNA form, the CDR3 reads TGTGCCAGCTCACCTGCGGGACAGACTAACTATGGCTACACCTTC.

The V and J genes are TRBV9 and TRBJ2-3; 12 bases are a match to TRBD2. J gave up 6 bases and V 4 bases, and 6 bases lay outside the gene matches. Germline CDR1 reads SGDLS; CDR2 reads YYNGEE. This CDR3 region has 15 residues. The CDR3 spells CASSPRLAGADTQYF. CDR3 coding DNA: TGTGCCAGCAGCCCTCGACTAGCGGGGGCGGATACGCAGTATTTT.